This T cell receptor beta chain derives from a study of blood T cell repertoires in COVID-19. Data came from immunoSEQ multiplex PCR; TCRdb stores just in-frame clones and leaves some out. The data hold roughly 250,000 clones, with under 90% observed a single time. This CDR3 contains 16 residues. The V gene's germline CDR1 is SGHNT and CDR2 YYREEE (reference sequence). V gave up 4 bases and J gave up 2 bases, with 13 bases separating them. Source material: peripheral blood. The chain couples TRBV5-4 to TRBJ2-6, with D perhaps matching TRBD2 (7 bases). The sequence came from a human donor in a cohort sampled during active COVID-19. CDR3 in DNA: TGTGCCAGCAGCCCTCGGGGGGCGACTGGGGCCAACGTCCTGACTTTC. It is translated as CASSPRGATGANVLTF.